A selection of T cell receptor beta chains follows, all from one sample in a study of blood T cell repertoires in COVID-19. Assay: immunoSEQ multiplex PCR; the TCRdb copy retains only in-frame clones and omits some. This table holds 100,000 or so clones, about 90% found once. The sequenced material came from peripheral blood. The receptors stem from a woman under 40 with acute or convalescent COVID-19. CDR3s include the opening cysteine and the closing phenylalanine or tryptophan. D genes are given only for firm matches. A clone size is listed for some rows: how often the clone was seen (once, few, many), or a class if it is expanded.

TGCGCCAGCAGCTCGGGGGGGGCCCTCTACGAGCAGTACTTC	CASSSGGALYEQYF	TRBJ2-7	TRBV5-1	NA	TRBD2
TGTGCCAGCAGCCTACCGACGGGAAACACCGGGGAGCTGTTTTTT	CASSLPTGNTGELFF	TRBJ2-2	TRBV5-6	NA	NA
TGTGCCAGCAGCCTCCACAAAAACACTGAAGCTTTCTTT	CASSLHKNTEAFF	TRBJ1-1	TRBV11-2	NA	NA
TGCGCCAGCAGCCCCGTCCGGGCAGGGACTGGAAACACCATATATTTT	CASSPVRAGTGNTIYF	TRBJ1-3	TRBV4-1	few	NA
TGTGCCAGCTCGCCAGGGGGAGCCGGGGAGCTGTTTTTT	CASSPGGAGELFF	TRBJ2-2	TRBV12-3/TRBV12-4	NA	TRBD1
TGCGCCAGCAGCTTAGCATTTTCAGGGGTTTACGAGCAGTACTTC	CASSLAFSGVYEQYF	TRBJ2-7	TRBV5-1	NA	NA
TGTGCCAGCAGCCCAATCAGCGGGGGGCCAATCTACGAGCAGTACTTC	CASSPISGGPIYEQYF	TRBJ2-7	TRBV7-9	NA	TRBD2
TGTGCCACCAGTGACCCCCGGGGGAATCCAGATACGCAGTATTTT	CATSDPRGNPDTQYF	TRBJ2-3	TRBV24-1	NA	NA
TGTGCCAGCAGCTTGGGCCCACTTTATGGCTACACCTTC	CASSLGPLYGYTF	TRBJ1-2	TRBV5-6	NA	NA
TGCGCCAGCTCCCCGGCGGCCTCCTACGAGCAGTACTTC	CASSPAASYEQYF	TRBJ2-7	TRBV10-2	NA	NA
TGTGCCAGCAGAACCAACAGGGCTCACGGCTACACCTTC	CASRTNRAHGYTF	TRBJ1-2	TRBV27	NA	NA
TGTGCCAGCAGCCCTTTAGCGGGGACAGATACGCAGTATTTT	CASSPLAGTDTQYF	TRBJ2-3	TRBV7-9	NA	TRBD2
TGTGCCAGCAGCCCAGCTTCGGGTCCCGGAGATACGCAGTATTTT	CASSPASGPGDTQYF	TRBJ2-3	TRBV5-6	NA	NA
TGTGCCAGCAGCGACAGAGGGACAGCGTCTAGGGCTAATGAAAAACTGTTTTTT	CASSDRGTASRANEKLFF	TRBJ1-4	TRBV14	NA	TRBD1
TGTGCCAGCAGCCGCGGGACGAACGAGCAGTACTTC	CASSRGTNEQYF	TRBJ2-7	TRBV9	NA	NA
TGTGCCAGCTCATCAGGGGCCGGGAACACTGAAGCTTTCTTT	CASSSGAGNTEAFF	TRBJ1-1	TRBV18	once	NA
TGCGCCAGCAGCTTGGGGCAGGGATCTACCTACGAGCAGTACTTC	CASSLGQGSTYEQYF	TRBJ2-7	TRBV5-1	NA	NA
TGTGCCACCAGTGATCCAGGCACGGGGAATCAGCCCCAGCATTTT	CATSDPGTGNQPQHF	TRBJ1-5	TRBV24-1	once	NA
TGTGCCAGCAGCCTCTGGGGACAACAAGAGACCCAGTACTTC	CASSLWGQQETQYF	TRBJ2-5	TRBV3-1/TRBV3-2	NA	NA
TGTGCCAGCAGCTTAAGGTACGGACTAGCGGGGGCAGGCACCGGGGAGCTGTTTTTT	CASSLRYGLAGAGTGELFF	TRBJ2-2	TRBV11-2	NA	TRBD2
TGTGCCAGTAGGTATAGCGGGGATGAGCAGTTCTTC	CASRYSGDEQFF	TRBJ2-1	TRBV19	NA	TRBD2
TGCGCCAGCAGCTTGGATCGCGGTAAAAACACTGAAGCTTTCTTT	CASSLDRGKNTEAFF	TRBJ1-1	TRBV5-1	NA	NA
TGCGCCAGCAGCCCCGAGGACAGGGGAAACACTGAAGCTTTCTTT	CASSPEDRGNTEAFF	TRBJ1-1	TRBV5-1	NA	TRBD1
TGTGCCAGCAGCTTGCCCGGGACACCTAATTCACCCCTCCACTTT	CASSLPGTPNSPLHF	TRBJ1-6	TRBV11-2	NA	NA
TGTGCCAGCAGCGAGAGACTAGCGGGGGGGCAGACAGATACGCAGTATTTT	CASSERLAGGQTDTQYF	TRBJ2-3	TRBV7-6	once	TRBD2
TGCGCCAGCAGTGAAGGACAGTACAATGAGCAGTTCTTC	CASSEGQYNEQFF	TRBJ2-1	TRBV10-1	few	NA
TGTGCCAGCAGCCTCCCGGGACAGATTTCAGAGCAGTACTTC	CASSLPGQISEQYF	TRBJ2-7	TRBV11-1	NA	TRBD1
TGTGCCAGCAGTCAGGCCGGGAGGAATGAGCAGTTCTTC	CASSQAGRNEQFF	TRBJ2-1	TRBV2	few	TRBD2
TGTGCCAGCAGCCAATTCGGGGGACAGGGTGTCCGCGAGCAGTACTTC	CASSQFGGQGVREQYF	TRBJ2-7	TRBV3-1/TRBV3-2	NA	TRBD1
TGCGCCAGCAGCCTCGGGACTAGCGGATACAATGAGCAGTTCTTC	CASSLGTSGYNEQFF	TRBJ2-1	TRBV5-1	NA	TRBD2
TGCGCCAGCAGCCCGACGGGACTAGCGTCCTACGAGCAGTACTTC	CASSPTGLASYEQYF	TRBJ2-7	TRBV5-1	NA	TRBD2
TGTGCCAGCAGCCCATCACGGGGGGATCTAGATACGCAGTATTTT	CASSPSRGDLDTQYF	TRBJ2-3	TRBV7-9	NA	TRBD2